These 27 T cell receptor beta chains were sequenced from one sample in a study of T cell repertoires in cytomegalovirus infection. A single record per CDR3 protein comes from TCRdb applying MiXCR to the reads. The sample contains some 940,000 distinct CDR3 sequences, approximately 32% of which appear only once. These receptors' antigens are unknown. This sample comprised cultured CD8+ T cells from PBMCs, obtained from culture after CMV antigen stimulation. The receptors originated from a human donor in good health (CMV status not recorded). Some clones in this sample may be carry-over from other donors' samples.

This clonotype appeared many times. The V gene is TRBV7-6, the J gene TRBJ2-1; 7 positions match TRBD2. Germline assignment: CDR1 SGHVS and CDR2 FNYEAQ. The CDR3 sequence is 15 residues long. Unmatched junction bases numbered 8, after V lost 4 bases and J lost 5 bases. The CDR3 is CASSSGLVGNNEQFF. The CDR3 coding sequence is TGTGCCAGCAGCTCCGGACTAGTGGGGAACAATGAGCAGTTCTTC.

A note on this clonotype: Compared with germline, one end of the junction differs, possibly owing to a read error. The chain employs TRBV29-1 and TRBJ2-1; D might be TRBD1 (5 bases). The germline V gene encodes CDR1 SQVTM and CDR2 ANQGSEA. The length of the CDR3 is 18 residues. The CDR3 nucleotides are TGCAGCGTTGAAGATCACTCAGGGCTGGGTTTAAAGTACAATGGGCAGTTCTTC. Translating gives CSVEDHSGLGLKYNGQFF.

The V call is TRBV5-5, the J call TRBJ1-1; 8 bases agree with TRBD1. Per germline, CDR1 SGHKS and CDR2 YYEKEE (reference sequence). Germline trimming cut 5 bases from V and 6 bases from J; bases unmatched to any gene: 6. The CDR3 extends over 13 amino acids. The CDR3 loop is CASSLLTGAEAFF. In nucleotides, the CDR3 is TGTGCCAGCAGTCTCCTGACAGGGGCTGAAGCTTTCTTT.

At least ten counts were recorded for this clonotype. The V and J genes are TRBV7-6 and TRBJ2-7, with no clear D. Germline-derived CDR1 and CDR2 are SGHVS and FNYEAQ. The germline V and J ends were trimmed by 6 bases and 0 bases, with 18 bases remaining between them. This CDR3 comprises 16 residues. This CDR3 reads CASSPRQGPASYEQYF. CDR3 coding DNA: TGTGCCAGCAGTCCCCGTCAAGGGCCCGCCTCCTACGAGCAGTACTTC.

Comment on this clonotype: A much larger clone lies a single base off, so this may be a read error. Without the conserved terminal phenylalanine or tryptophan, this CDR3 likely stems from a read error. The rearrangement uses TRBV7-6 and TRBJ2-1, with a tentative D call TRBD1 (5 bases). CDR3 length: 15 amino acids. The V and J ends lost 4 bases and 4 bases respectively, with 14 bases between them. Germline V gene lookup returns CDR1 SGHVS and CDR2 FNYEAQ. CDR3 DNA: TGTGCCAGCAGCTCCCAGGGTAACCCTTACAATGAGCAGTTCTTA. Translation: CASSSQGNPYNEQFL.

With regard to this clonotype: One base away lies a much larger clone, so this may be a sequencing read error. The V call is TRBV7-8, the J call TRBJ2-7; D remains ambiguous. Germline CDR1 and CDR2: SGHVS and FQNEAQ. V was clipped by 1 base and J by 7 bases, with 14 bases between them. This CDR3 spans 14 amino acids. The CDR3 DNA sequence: TGTGCCAGCAGCTTAGGTGGCATGGTGGGGGAGCAGTACTTC. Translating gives CASSLGGMVGEQYF.

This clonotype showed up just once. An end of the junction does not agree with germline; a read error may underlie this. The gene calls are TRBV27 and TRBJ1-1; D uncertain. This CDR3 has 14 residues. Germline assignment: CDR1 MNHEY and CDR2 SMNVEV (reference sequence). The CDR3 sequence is CASSSGLLNAEAFF. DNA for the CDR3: TGTGCCAGCTCCTCGGGCCTTCTGAACGCTGAAGCTTTCTTT.

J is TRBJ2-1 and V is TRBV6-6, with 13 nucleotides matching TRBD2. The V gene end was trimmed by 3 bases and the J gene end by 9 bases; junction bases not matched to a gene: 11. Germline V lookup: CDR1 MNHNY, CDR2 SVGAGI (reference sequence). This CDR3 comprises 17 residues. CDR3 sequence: CASSYIRTSGGGGEQFF. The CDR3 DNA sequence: TGTGCCAGCAGTTATATCCGGACTAGCGGGGGAGGGGGTGAGCAGTTCTTC.

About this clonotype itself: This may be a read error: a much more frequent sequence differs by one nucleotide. The CDR3 protein is CVSSSRDRAEYEQYF. CDR3 in DNA: TGTGTCAGCAGCTCCCGGGACAGGGCAGAATACGAGCAGTACTTC. V gene TRBV12-3 or TRBV12-4 combines with J gene TRBJ2-7, with 9 nucleotides matching TRBD1. This CDR3 comprises 15 residues.

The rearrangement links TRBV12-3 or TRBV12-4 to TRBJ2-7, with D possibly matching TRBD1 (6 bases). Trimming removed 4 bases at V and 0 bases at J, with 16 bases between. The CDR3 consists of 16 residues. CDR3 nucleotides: TGTGCCAGCAGTTCCCCCTGGACAGAGGCCTCCTACGAGCAGTACTTC. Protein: CASSSPWTEASYEQYF.

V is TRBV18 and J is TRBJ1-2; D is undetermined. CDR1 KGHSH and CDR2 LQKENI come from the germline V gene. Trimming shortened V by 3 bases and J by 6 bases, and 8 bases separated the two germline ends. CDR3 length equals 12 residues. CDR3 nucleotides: TGTGCCAGCTCACCCGACAAAAATGGCTACACCTTC. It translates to CASSPDKNGYTF.

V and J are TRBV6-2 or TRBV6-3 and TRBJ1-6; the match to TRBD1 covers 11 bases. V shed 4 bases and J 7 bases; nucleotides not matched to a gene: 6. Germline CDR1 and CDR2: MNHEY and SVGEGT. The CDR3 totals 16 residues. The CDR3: CASSSTRDRGNSPLHF. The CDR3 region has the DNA TGTGCCAGCAGTTCAACCCGGGACAGGGGGAATTCACCCCTCCACTTT.

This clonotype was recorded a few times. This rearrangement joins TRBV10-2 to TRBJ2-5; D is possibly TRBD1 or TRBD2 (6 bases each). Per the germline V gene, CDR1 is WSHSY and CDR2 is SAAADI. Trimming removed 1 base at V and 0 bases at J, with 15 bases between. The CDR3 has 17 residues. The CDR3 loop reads CASSEWRGHPYQETQYF. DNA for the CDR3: TGCGCCAGCAGTGAGTGGAGGGGACACCCGTACCAAGAGACCCAGTACTTC.

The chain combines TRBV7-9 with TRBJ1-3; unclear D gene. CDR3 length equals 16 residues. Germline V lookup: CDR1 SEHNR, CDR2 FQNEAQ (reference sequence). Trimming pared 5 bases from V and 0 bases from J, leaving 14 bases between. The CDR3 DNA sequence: TGTGCCAGCAGCACCTCTACTGCAAGCTCTGGAAACACCATATATTTT. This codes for CASSTSTASSGNTIYF.

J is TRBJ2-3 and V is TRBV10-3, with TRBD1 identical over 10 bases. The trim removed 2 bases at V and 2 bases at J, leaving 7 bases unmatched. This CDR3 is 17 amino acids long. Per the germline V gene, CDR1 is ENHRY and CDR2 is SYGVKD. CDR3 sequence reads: CAISEPGDRGPTDTQYF. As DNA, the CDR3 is TGTGCCATCAGTGAGCCAGGGGACAGGGGCCCCACAGATACGCAGTATTTT.

Here the CDR3 DNA reads TGTGCCAGCAGCTTACGTAAGGGGGCTCCCGGCAATGAGCAGTTCTTC. It codes for CASSLRKGAPGNEQFF. The chain joins TRBV11-1 to TRBJ2-1; TRBD1 matches 7 bases. Germline CDR1 and CDR2: SGHAT and FQDESV (reference sequence). V lost 2 bases to trimming and J lost 6 bases; unmatched junction nucleotides: 10. The CDR3 length is 16 residues. Drawing the rest from reference TRBV11-1 and TRBJ2-1, the complete variable domain is EAEVAQSPRYKITEKSQAVAFWCDPISGHATLYWYRQILGQGPELLVQFQDESVVDDSQLPKDRFSAERLKGVDSTLKIQPAELGDSAMYLCASSLRKGAPGNEQFFGPGTRLTVL.

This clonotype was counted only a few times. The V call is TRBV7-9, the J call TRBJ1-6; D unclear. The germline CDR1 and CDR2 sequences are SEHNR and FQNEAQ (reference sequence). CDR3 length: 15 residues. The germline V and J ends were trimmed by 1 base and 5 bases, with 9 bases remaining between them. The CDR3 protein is CASSLVRGNNSPLHF. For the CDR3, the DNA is TGTGCCAGCAGCTTAGTCCGAGGGAATAATTCACCCCTCCACTTT.

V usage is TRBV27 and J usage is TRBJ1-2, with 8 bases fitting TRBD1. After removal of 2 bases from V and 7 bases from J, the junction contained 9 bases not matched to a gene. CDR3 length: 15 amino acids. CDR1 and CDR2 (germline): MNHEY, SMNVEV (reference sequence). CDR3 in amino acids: CASSLKAWTGLGYTF. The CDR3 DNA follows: TGTGCCAGCAGTTTAAAGGCATGGACAGGGCTTGGCTACACCTTC.

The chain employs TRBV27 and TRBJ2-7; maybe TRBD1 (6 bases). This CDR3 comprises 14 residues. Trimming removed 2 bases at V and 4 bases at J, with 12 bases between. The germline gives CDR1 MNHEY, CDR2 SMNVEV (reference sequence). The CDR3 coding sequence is TGTGCCAGCAGTTTAAGTGGGACATGGTACGAGCAGTACTTC. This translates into CASSLSGTWYEQYF.

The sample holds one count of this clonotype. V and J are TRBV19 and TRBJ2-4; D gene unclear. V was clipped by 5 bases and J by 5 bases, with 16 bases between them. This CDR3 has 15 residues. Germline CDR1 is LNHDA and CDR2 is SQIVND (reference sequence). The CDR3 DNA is TGTGCCAGTAGTTTCTCCGTTAACAGTCAAAACATTCAGTACTTC. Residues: CASSFSVNSQNIQYF.

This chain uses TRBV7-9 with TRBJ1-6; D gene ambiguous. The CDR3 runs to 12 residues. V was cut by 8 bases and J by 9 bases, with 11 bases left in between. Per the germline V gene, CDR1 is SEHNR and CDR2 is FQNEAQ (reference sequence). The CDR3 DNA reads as TGTGCCAGCGCCGAGGGAGGTTCACCCCTCCACTTT. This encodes CASAEGGSPLHF.

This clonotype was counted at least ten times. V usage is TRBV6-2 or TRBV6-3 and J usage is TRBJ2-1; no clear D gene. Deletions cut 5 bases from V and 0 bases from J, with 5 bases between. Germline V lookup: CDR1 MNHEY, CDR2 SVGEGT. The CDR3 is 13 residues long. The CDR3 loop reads CASSHASYNEQFF. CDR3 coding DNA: TGTGCCAGCAGTCACGCCTCCTACAATGAGCAGTTCTTC.

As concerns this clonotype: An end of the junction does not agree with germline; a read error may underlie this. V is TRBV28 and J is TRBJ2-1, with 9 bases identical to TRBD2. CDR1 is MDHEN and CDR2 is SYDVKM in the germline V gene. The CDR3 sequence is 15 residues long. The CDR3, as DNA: TGTGCCAACAGTTTAAGGCGGGGGGGCATGAATGAGCAGTTCTTC. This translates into CANSLRRGGMNEQFF.

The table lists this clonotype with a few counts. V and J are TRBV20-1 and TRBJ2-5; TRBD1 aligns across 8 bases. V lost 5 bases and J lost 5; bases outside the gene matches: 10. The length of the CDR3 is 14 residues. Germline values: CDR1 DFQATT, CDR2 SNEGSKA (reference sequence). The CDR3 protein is CSACTGGSWETQYF. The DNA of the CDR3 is TGCAGTGCTTGTACAGGGGGATCATGGGAGACCCAGTACTTC.

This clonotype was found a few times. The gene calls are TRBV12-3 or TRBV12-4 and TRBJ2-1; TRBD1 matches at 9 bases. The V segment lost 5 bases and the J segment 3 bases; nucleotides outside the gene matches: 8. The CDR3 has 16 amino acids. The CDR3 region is CASSLQQGAGYNEQFF. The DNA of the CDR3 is TGTGCCAGCAGTCTCCAACAGGGGGCGGGCTACAATGAGCAGTTCTTC.

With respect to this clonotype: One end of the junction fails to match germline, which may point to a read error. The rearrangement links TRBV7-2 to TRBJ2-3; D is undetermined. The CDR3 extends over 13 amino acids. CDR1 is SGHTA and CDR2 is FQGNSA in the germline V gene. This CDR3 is CVSSPPHPDTQYF. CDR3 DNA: TGTGTCAGCAGTCCACCGCACCCAGATACGCAGTATTTT.

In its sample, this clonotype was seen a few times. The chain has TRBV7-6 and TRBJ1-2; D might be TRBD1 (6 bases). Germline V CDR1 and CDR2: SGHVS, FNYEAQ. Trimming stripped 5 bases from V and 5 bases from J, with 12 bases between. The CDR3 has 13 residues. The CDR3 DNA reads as TGTGCCAGCAGCCAGGGGATTTTATATGGCTACACCTTC. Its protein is CASSQGILYGYTF.